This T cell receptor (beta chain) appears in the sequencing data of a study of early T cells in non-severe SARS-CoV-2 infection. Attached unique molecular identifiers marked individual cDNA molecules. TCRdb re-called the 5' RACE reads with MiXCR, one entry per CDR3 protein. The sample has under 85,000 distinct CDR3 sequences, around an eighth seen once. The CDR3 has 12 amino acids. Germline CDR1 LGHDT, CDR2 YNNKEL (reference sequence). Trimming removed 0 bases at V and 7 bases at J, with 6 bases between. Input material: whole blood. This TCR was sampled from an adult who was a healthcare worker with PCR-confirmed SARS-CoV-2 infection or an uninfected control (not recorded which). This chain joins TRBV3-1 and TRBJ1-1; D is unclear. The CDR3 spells CASSQDFGEAFF. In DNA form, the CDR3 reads TGTGCCAGCAGCCAAGATTTTGGTGAAGCTTTCTTT.